This TCR beta chain comes out of a study of T cells in pancreatic ductal adenocarcinoma. General study points: Tumor samples had fewer productive templates and approximately 8-fold fewer unique clonotypes than blood. The resected pancreatic cancer cohort was biased toward the minority with early-stage disease. Tumor and blood clonality did not differ significantly, about 0.1 versus 0.07. Tumors hold more CD45RO+ effector T cells, which may bias toward lower diversity.

Selected pancreatic ductal adenocarcinoma patients had undergone surgery without neoadjuvant therapy. Worth noting for this clone: The antigen remains unidentified.

This CDR3 has 15 residues. Germline assignment: CDR1 LNHDA and CDR2 SQIVND (reference sequence). The repertoire was sequenced with immunoSEQ multiplex PCR; TCRdb's copy has only in-frame clones and lacks some. This table holds about 11,000 clones, about nine tenths found once. This TCR was sampled from a human donor with pancreatic ductal adenocarcinoma. The chain recombines TRBV19 with TRBJ2-7, with 9 bases fitting TRBD1. The sample comprised PBMCs. The CDR3 DNA reads TGTCCGGGACAGGGAAACCATTTTGACAATTACGAGCAGTACTTC. Encoded protein: CPGQGNHFDNYEQYF.